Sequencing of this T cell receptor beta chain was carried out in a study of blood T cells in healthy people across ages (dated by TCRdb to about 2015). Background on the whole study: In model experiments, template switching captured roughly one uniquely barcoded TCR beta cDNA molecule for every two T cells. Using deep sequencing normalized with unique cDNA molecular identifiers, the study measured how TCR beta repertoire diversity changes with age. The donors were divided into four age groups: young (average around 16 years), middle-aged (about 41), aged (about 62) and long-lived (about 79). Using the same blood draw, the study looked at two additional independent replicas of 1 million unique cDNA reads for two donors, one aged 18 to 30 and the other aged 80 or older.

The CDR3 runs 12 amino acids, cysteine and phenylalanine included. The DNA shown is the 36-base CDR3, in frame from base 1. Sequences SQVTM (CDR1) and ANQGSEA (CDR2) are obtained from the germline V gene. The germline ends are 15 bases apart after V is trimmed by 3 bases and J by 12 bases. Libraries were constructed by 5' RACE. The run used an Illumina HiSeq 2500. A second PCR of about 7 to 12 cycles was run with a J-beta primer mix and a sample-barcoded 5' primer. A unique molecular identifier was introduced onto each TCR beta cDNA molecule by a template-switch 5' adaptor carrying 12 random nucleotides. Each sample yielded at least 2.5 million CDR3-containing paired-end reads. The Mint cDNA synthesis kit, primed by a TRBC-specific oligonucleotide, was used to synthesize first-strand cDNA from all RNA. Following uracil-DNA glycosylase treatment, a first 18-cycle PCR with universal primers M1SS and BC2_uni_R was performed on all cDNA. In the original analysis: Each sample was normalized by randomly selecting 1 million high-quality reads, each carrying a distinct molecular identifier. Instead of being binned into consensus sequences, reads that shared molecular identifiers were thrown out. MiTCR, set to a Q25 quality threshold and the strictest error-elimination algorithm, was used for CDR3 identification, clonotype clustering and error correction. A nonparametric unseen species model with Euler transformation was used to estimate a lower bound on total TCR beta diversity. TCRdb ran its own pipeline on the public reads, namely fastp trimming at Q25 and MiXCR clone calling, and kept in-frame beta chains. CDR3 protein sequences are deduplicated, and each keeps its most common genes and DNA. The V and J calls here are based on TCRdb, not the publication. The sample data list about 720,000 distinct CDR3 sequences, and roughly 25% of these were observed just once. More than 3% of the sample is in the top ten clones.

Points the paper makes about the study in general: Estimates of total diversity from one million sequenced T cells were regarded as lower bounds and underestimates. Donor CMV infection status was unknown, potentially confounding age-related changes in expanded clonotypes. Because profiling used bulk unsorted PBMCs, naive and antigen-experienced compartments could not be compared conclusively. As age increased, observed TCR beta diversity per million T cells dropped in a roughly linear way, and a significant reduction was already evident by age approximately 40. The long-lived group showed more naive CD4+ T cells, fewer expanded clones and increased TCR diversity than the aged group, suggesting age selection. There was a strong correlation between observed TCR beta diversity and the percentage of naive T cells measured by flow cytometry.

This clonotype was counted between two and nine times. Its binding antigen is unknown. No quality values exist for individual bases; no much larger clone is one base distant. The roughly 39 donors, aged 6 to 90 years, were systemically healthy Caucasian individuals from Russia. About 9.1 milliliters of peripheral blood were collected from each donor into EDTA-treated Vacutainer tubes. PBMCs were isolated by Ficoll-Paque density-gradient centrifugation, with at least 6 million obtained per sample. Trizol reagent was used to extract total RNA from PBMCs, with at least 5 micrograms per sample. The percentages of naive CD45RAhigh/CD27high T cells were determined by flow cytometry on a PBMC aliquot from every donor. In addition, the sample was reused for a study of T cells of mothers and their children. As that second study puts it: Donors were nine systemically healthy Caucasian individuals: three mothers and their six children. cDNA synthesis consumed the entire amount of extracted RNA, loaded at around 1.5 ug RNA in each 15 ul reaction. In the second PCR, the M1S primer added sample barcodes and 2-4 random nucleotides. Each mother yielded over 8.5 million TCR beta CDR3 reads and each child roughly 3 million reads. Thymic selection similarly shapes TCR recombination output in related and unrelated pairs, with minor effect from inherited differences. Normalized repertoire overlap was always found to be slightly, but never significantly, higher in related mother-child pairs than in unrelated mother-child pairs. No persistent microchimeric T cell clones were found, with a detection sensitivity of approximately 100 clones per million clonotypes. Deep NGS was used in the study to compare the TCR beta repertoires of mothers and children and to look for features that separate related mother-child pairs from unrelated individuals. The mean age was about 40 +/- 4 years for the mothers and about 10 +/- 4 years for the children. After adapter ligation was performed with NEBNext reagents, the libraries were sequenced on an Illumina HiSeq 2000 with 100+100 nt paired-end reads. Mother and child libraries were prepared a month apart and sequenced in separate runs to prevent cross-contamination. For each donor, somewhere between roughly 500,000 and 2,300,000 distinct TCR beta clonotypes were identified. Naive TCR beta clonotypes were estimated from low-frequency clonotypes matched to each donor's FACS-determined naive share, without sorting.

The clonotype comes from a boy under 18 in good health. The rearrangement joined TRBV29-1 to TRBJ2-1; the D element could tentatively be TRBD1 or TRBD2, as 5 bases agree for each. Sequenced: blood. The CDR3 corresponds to CSVDRGTSSQFF. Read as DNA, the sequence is TGCAGCGTTGATAGGGGAACTAGTTCGCAGTTCTTC.